This T cell receptor (beta chain) emerged from a study of OX40 agonist ivuxolimab in advanced cancers. This table comes from immunoSEQ multiplex PCR, and its TCRdb copy is limited to in-frame clones, with some not included. The data contain about 12,000 clones, around two thirds of them seen just once; the ten biggest clones take up roughly a quarter. The germline V gene has CDR1 SGDLS and CDR2 YYNGEE. This CDR3 is 13 amino acids long. With 3 bases removed from V and 2 bases from J, the gap between germline ends came to 9 bases. The TCR was taken from an adult with an advanced solid tumor such as melanoma, head and neck, liver or kidney cancer. V and J are TRBV9 and TRBJ2-7; D perhaps matches TRBD1 (5 bases). The starting material was CD4+ or CD8+ T cells sorted from blood, obtained in a trial of the OX40 agonist ivuxolimab. The chain's CDR3 is CASSAQGAYEQYF. Here the CDR3 DNA reads TGTGCCAGCAGCGCGCAGGGTGCCTACGAGCAGTACTTC.